This T cell receptor (beta chain) was identified in a study of T cell changes during pregnancy in multiple sclerosis. Produced via immunoSEQ multiplex PCR; TCRdb's table is partial and in-frame only. The repertoire holds 75,000 to 85,000 clones, with roughly 93% as singletons. V dropped 4 bases and J dropped 4; count of bases not matched to a gene: 4. Germline V gene data show CDR1 as SGHDN and CDR2 as FVKESK. The CDR3 runs 15 residues. Sequences were derived from peripheral blood, sampled in the second trimester of pregnancy. This receptor was obtained from a female donor with multiple sclerosis, enrolled in a pregnancy study. The V gene is TRBV14, the J gene TRBJ2-1; 10 bases match TRBD2. As DNA, the CDR3 is TGTGCCAGCAGCCCCGGGACTAGCGAATACAATGAGCAGTTCTTC. This encodes CASSPGTSEYNEQFF.